The T cell receptor (beta chain) described here comes from a study of T cell repertoires in cytomegalovirus infection. Overall study context: Public TCR beta signature analysis indicated the presence of both CMV infection and matching HLA type.

TCRdb analysed the reads with MiXCR anew, one entry per CDR3 protein. The sample carries approximately 700,000 distinct CDR3 sequences, 35% to 45% recorded once. The germline CDR1 and CDR2 sequences are SGHVS and FQNEAQ. Germline trimming cut 3 bases from V and 6 bases from J; bases unmatched to any gene: 5. CDR3 length: 14 amino acids. This clonotype was counted many times. No antigen is known for it. Overall study results and limits: Cumulative frequency (of public TCR beta family members) identified carriers of CMV plus the relevant HLA. Within the response measured ex vivo, HLA-C-restricted CMV-specific TCR beta clonotypes were dominant.

This chain uses TRBV7-8 with TRBJ2-3; TRBD2 aligns across 8 bases. The sequence was obtained from a human donor in good health (CMV status not recorded). Some clones in this sample may be carry-over from other donors' samples. Material for sequencing was PBMCs. The CDR3: CASSFQAGADTQYF. The CDR3, as DNA: TGTGCCAGCAGCTTTCAAGCGGGAGCGGATACGCAGTATTTT.